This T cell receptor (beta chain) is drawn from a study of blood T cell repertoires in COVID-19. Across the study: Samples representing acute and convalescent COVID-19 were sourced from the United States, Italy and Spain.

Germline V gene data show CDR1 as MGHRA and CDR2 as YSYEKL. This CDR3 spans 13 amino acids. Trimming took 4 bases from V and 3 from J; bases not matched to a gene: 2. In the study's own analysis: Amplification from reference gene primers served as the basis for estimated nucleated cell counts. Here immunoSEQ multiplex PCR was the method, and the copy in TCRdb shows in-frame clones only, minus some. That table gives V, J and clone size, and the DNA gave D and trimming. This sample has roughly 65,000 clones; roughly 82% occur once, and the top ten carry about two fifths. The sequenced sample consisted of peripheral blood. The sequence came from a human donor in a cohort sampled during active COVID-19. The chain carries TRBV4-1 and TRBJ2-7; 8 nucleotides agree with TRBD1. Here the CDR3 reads CASSRGQGYEQYF. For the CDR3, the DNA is TGCGCCAGCAGCCGAGGACAGGGCTACGAGCAGTACTTC.